This paragraph reports one T cell receptor (beta chain). What it recognizes is unknown. The sample comes from a study of graft-versus-host responses after intestinal transplantation. Turning to the study itself: As for transplant type, recipients had multivisceral, liver-intestinal, or isolated intestinal grafts. Recipients uniformly received anti-thymocyte globulin induction, followed by tacrolimus and steroids for roughly three years. General study points: Among recipient marrow samples, GvH clones were found; some appeared first in ileum or blood. Some patients had graft-donor T cell macrochimerism. In their allografts, the ratios of graft-versus-host to host-versus-graft T cell clones were high.

Produced via immunoSEQ multiplex PCR; TCRdb's table is partial and in-frame only. The sample lists 99,000 or so clones; about 90% were seen once. Germline lookup yields CDR1 SGHDN and CDR2 FVKESK. Trimming cost V 2 bases and J 1 base; bases outside gene matches: 5. This CDR3 is built from 17 residues. The sequencing here drew on unstimulated CD4+ T cells sorted from spleen or lymph node cells, taken before intestinal transplant. The source of this sequence is a human donor who received an intestinal transplant. The chain employs TRBV14 and TRBJ2-1; 10 nucleotides line up with TRBD2. In DNA, the CDR3 is TGTGCCAGCAGCCAACTCAGCGGGGGGGCATCCTACAATGAGCAGTTCTTC. This sequence encodes CASSQLSGGASYNEQFF.